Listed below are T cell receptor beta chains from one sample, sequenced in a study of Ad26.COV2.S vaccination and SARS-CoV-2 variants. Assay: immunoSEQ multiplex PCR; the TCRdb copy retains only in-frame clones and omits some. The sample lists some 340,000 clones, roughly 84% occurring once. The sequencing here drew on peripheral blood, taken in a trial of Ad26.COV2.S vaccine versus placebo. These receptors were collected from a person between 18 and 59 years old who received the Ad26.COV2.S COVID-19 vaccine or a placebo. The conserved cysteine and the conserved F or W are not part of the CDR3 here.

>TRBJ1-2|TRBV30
AWSPGQGNYGYT
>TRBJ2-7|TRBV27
ASSFYGTGWSEQY
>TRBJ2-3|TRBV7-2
ASSLEGRGGTDTQY
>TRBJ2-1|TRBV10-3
AISESQLAGGNEQF
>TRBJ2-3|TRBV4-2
ASSQPSGRGSDTQY
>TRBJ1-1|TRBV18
ASSPTQGAPTEAF
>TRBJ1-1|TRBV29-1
SVSRMNTEAF
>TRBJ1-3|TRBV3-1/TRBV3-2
ASSQDRRNTIY
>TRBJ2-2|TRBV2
ASGRGGSGTGELF
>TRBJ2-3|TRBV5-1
ASSFGEITDTQY
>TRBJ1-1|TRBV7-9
ASSRQGGNTEAF
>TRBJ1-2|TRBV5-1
ASSFTSDRVFSGYT
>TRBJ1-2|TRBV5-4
ALRTDTYGYT
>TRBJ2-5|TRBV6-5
ASSSRGGETQY
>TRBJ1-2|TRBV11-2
ASSLGRGQGRGYT
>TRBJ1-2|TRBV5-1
ASSLGVVGGYGYT
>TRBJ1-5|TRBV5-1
ASSLGAHSNQPQH
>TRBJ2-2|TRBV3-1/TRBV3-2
ASNPTGTGELF
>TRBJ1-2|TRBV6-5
ASKDDRDRGGYT
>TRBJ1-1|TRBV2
ASRQTAVGNTEAF
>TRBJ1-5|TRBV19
ASSIVVGAGSNQPQH
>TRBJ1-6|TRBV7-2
ASSPDTVNSPLH
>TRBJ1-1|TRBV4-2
ASSPLGRGVRNTEAF
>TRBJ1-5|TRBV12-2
ASRSGQGARQPQH
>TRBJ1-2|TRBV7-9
ASSSGGSAYGYT
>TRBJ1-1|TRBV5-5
ASLGQTNTEAF
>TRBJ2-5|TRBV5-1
ASRDRTQETQY
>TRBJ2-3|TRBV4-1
ASSQGLEGARGSDTQY
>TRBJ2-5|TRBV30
AWQEGETQY
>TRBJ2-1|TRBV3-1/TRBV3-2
ASSPWDSSYNEQF
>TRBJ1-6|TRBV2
ASSENSPGNRVNSPLH
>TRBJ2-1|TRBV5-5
ASSFDDLLGQF
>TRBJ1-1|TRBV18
ASSLGHKTNTEAF
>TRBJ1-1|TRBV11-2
ASRRQGNTEAF
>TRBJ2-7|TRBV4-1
ASSRDRGSYEQY
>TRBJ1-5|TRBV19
ASSIVTMNQPQH
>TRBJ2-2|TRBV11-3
ASSLAATGELF
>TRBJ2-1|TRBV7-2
ASSLRTTTTASSYNEQF
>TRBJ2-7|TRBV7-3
ASSLTWRAGPSSYEQY
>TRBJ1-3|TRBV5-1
ASSLLSGNTIY
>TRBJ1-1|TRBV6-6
ASKENSISEAF
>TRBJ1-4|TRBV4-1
ASSPLRGVGEKLF
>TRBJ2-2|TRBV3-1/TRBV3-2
ASSLDSTPRGTGELF
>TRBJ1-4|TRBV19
ASSIDDFGHEKLF
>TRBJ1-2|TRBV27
ASSPRQGNYGYT
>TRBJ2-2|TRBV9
ASSPQSGTAVGELF
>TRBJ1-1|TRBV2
ASSEEGRTEAF
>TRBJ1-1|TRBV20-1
SAFNTEAF
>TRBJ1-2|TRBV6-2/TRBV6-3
ASSRQGRDYGYT
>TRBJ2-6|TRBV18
ASSPTQGGSPGANVLT
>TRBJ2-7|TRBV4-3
ASSQDFGGEQY
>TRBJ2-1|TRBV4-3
ASGYGTGFNEQF